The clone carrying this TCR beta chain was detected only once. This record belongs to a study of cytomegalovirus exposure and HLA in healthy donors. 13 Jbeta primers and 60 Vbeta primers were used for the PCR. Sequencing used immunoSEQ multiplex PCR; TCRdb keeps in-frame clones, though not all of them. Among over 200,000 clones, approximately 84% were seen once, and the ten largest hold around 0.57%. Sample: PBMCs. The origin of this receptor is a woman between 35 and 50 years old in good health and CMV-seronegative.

CDR3 in amino acids: CASSLGDLVTQYF. Here the CDR3 DNA reads TGTGCCAGCAGCTTAGGGGACTTAGTTACGCAGTATTTT. The V and J genes are TRBV11-3 and TRBJ2-3, with D perhaps matching TRBD2 (6 bases). The germline CDR1 and CDR2 sequences are SGHNT and YENEEA. The CDR3 sequence is 13 residues long. The germline V and J ends were trimmed by 1 base and 8 bases, with 10 bases remaining between them.